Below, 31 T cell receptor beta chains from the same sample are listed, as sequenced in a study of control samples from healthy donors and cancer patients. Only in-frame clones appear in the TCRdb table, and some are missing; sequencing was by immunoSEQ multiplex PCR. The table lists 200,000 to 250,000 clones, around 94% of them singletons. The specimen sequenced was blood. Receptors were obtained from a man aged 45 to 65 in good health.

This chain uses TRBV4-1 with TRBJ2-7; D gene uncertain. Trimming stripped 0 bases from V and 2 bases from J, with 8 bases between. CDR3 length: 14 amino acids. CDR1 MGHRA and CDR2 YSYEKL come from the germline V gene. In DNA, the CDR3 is TGCGCCAGCAGCCAAGAATTTTCCCCCTACGAGCAGTACTTC. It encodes CASSQEFSPYEQYF.

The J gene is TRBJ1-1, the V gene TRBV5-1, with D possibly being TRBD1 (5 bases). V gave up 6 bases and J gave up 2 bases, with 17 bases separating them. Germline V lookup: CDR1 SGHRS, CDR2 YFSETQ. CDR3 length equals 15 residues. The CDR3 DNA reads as TGCGCCAGCACCCCAGGCGGGACGGCTAACACTGAAGCTTTCTTT. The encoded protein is CASTPGGTANTEAFF.

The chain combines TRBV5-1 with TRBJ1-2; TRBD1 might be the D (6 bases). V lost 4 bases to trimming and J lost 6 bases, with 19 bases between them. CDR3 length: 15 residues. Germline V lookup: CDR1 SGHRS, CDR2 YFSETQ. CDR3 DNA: TGCGCCAGCAGCCAATACCCCACAGGGACGGATGGCTACACCTTC. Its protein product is CASSQYPTGTDGYTF.

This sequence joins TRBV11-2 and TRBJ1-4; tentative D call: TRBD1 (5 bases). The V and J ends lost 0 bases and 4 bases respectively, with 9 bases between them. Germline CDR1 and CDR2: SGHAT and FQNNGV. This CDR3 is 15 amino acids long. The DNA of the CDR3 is TGTGCCAGCAGCTTAGACGGGGCGCGTAATGAAAAACTGTTTTTT. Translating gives CASSLDGARNEKLFF. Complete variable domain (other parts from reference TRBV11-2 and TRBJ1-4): EAGVAQSPRYKIIEKRQSVAFWCNPISGHATLYWYQQILGQGPKLLIQFQNNGVVDDSQLPKDRFSAERLKGVDSTLKIQPAKLEDSAVYLCASSLDGARNEKLFFGSGTQLSVL.

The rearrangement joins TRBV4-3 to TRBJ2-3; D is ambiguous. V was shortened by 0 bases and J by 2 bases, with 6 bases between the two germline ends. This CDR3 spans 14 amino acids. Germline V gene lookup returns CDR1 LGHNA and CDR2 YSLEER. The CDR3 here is CASSQDLPTDTQYF. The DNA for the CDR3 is TGCGCCAGCAGCCAAGATCTCCCCACAGATACGCAGTATTTT.

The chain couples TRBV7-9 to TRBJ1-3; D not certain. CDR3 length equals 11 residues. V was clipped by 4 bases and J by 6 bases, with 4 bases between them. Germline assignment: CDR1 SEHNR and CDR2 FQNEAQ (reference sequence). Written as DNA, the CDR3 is TGTGCCAGCAGCTCAGAAAACACCATATATTTT. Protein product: CASSSENTIYF.

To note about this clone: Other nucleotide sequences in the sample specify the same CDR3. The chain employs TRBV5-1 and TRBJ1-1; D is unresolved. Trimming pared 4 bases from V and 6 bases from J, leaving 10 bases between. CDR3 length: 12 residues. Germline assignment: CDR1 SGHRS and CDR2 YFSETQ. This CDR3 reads CASSLSGAEAFF. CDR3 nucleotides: TGCGCCAGCAGCCTCTCCGGAGCTGAAGCTTTCTTT.

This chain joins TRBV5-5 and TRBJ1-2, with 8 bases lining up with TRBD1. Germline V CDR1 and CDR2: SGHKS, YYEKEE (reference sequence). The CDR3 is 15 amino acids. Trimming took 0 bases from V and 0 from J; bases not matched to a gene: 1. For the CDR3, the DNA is TGTGCCAGCAGCTTGGCAGGGGGCCCTAACTATGGCTACACCTTC. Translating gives CASSLAGGPNYGYTF. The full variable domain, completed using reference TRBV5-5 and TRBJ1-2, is DAGVTQSPTHLIKTRGQQVTLRCSPISGHKSVSWYQQVLGQGPQFIFQYYEKEERGRGNFPDRFSARQFPNYSSELNVNALLLGDSALYLCASSLAGGPNYGYTFGSGTRLTVV.

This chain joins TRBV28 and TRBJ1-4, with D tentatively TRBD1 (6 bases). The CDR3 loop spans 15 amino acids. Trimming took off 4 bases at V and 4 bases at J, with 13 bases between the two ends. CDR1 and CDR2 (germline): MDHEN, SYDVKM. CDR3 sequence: CASSSDRHFNEKLFF. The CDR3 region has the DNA TGTGCCAGCAGTTCGGACAGACATTTTAATGAAAAACTGTTTTTT.

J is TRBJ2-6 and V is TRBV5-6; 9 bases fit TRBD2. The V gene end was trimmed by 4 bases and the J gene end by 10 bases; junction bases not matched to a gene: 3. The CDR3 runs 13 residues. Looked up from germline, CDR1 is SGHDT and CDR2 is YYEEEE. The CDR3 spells CASSPAGGNVLTF. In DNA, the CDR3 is TGTGCCAGCAGCCCCGCGGGGGGGAACGTCCTGACTTTC. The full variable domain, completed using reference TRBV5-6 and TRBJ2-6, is DAGVTQSPTHLIKTRGQQVTLRCSPKSGHDTVSWYQQALGQGPQFIFQYYEEEERQRGNFPDRFSGHQFPNYSSELNVNALLLGDSALYLCASSPAGGNVLTFGAGSRLTVL.

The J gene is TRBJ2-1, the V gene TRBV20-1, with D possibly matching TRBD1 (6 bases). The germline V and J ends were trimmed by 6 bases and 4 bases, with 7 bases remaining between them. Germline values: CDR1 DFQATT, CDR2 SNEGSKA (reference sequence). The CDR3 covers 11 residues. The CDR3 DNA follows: TGCAGTGCAGGACAGTACAATGAGCAGTTCTTC. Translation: CSAGQYNEQFF.

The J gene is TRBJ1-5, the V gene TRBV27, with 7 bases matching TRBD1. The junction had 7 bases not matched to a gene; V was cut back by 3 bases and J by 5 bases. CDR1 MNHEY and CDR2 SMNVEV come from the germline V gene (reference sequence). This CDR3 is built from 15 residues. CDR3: CASSLIGTAYQPQHF. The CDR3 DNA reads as TGTGCCAGCAGTTTGATAGGGACAGCTTATCAGCCCCAGCATTTT.

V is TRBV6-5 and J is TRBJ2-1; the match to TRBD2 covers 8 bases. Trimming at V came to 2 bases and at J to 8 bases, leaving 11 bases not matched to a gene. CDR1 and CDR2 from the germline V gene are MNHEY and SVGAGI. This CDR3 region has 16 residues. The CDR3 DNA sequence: TGTGCCAGCAGTTACAAGGGACTAGGGGGTTGGCATGAGCAGTTCTTC. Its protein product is CASSYKGLGGWHEQFF.

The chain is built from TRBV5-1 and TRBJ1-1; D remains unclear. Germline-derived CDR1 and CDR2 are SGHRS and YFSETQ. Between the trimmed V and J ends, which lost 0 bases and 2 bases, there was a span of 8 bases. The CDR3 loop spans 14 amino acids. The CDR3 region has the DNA TGCGCCAGCAGCTTGGAATCTGCAAACACTGAAGCTTTCTTT. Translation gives CASSLESANTEAFF.

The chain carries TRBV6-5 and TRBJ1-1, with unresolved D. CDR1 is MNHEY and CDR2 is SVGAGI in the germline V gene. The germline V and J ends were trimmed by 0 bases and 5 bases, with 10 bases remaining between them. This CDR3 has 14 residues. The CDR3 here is CASSYSIRRTEAFF. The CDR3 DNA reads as TGTGCCAGCAGTTACTCCATTAGGCGTACTGAAGCTTTCTTT.

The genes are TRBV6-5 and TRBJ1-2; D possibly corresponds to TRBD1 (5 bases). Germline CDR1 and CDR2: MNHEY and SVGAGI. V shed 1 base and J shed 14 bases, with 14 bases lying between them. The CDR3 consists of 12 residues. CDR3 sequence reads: CASSYWGTGETF. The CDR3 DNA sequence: TGTGCCAGCAGTTACTGGGGGACCGGTGAGACCTTC.

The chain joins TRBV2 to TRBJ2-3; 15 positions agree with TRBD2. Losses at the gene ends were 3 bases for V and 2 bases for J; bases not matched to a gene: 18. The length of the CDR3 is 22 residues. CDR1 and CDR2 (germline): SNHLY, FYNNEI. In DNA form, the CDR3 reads TGTGCCAGCAGTGAGGTCTTCTTTTCGCCGGGACTAGCGGGGGGCGCCACAGATACGCAGTATTTT. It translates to CASSEVFFSPGLAGGATDTQYF. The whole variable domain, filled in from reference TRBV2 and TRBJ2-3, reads EPEVTQTPSHQVTQMGQEVILRCVPISNHLYFYWYRQILGQKVEFLVSFYNNEISEKSEIFDDQFSVERPDGSNFTLKIRSTKLEDSAMYFCASSEVFFSPGLAGGATDTQYFGPGTRLTVL.

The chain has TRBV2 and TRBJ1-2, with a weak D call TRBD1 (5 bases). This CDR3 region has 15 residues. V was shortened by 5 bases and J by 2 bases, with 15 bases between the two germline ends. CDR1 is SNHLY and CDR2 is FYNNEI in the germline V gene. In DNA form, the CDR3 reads TGTGCCAGCAGTACGACCCTAGGGGCGAACTATGGCTACACCTTC. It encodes CASSTTLGANYGYTF.

CDR3 in DNA: TGTGCCAGCAGCCAATTTGGAGGCTATGGCTACACCTTC. Its translation: CASSQFGGYGYTF. The V call is TRBV9, the J call TRBJ1-2; no firm D call. The germline gives CDR1 SGDLS, CDR2 YYNGEE. The CDR3 extends over 13 amino acids. V lost 4 bases and J 4 bases, leaving 11 bases between the germline ends.

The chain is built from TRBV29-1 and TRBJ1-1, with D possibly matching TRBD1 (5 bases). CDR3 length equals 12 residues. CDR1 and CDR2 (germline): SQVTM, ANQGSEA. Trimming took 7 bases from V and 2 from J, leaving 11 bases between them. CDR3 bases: TGCAGCGCTGACAGAATCAACACTGAAGCTTTCTTT. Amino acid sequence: CSADRINTEAFF.

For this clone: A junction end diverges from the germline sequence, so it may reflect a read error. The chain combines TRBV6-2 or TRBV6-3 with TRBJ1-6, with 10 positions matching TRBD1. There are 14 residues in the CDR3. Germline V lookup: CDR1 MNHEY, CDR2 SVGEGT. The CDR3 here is CVSSPGTGVSPLHF. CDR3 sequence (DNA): TGTGTCAGCAGCCCCGGGACAGGGGTGTCACCCCTCCACTTT.

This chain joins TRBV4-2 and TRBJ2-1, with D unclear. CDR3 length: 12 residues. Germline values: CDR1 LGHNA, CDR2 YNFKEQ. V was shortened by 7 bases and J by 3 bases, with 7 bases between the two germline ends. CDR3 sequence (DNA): TGTGCCAGCACCCTCGACTACAATGAGCAGTTCTTC. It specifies CASTLDYNEQFF.

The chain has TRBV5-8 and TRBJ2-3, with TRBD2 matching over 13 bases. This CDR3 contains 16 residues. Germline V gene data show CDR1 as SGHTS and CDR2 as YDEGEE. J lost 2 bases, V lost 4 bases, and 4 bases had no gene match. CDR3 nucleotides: TGTGCCAGCAGCCCGGGACTAGCGGGGCCCACAGATACGCAGTATTTT. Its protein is CASSPGLAGPTDTQYF.

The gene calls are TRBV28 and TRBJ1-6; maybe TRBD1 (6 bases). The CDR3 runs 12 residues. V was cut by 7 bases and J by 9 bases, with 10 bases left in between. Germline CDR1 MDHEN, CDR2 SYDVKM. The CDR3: CASITGTSPLHF. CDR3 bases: TGTGCCAGCATCACAGGGACTTCACCCCTCCACTTT.

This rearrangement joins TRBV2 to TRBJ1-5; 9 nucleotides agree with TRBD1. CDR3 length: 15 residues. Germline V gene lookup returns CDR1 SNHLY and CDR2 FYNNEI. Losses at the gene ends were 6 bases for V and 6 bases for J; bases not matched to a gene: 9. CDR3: CASSGTGGRLQPQHF. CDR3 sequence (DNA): TGTGCCAGCAGCGGAACAGGGGGCCGTCTTCAGCCCCAGCATTTT.

For the CDR3, the DNA is TGTGCCAGCAGTTTCTCTCGCGGCTACACCTTC. Protein product: CASSFSRGYTF. The J gene is TRBJ1-2, the V gene TRBV12-3 or TRBV12-4; D uncertain. This CDR3 has 11 amino acids. Deletions cut 3 bases from V and 8 bases from J, with 7 bases between.

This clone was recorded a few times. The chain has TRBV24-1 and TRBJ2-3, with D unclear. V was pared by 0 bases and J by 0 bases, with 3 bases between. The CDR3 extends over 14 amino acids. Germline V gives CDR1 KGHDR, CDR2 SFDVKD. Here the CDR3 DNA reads TGTGCCACCAGTGATTTGGGTAGCACAGATACGCAGTATTTT. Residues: CATSDLGSTDTQYF.

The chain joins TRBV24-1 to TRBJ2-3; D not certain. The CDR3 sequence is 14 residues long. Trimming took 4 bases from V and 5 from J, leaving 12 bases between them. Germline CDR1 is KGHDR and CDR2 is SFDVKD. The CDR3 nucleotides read TGTGCCACCAGTGAACCCGTTAATGAAGATACGCAGTATTTT. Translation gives CATSEPVNEDTQYF.

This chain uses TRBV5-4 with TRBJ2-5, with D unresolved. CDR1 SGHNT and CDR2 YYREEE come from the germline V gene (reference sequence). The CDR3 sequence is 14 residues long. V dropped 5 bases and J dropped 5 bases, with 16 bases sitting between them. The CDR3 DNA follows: TGTGCCAGCAGAACCGAGGCCAGCAGGGAGACCCAGTACTTC. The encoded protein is CASRTEASRETQYF.

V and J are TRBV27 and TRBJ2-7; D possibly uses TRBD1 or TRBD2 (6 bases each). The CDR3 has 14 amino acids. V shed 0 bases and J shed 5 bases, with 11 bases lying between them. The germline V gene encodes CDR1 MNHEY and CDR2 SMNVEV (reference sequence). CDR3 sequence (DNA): TGTGCCAGCAGTTTATCGACCGGGGGCAACGAGCAGTACTTC. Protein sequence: CASSLSTGGNEQYF.

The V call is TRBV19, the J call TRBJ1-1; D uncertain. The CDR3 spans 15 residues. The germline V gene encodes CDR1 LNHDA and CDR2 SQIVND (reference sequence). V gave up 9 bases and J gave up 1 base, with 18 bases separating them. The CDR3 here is CASVDGSKENTEAFF. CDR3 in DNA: TGTGCCAGCGTAGACGGGTCTAAAGAGAACACTGAAGCTTTCTTT.